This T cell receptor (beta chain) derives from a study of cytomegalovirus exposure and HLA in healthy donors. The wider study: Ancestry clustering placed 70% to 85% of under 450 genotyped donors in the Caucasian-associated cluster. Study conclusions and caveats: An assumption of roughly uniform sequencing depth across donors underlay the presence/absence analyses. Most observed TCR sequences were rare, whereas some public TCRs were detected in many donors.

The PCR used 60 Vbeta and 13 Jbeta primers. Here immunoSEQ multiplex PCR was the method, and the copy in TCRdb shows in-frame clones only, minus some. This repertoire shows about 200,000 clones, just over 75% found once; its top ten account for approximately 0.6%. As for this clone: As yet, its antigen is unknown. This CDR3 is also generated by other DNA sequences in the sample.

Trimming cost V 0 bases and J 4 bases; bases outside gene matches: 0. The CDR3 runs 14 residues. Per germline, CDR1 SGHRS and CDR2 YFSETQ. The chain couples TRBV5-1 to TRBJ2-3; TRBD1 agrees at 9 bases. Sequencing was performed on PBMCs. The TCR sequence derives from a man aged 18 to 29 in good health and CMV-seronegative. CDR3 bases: TGCGCCAGCAGCTTGGGACAGGGGGCAGATACGCAGTATTTT. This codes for CASSLGQGADTQYF.